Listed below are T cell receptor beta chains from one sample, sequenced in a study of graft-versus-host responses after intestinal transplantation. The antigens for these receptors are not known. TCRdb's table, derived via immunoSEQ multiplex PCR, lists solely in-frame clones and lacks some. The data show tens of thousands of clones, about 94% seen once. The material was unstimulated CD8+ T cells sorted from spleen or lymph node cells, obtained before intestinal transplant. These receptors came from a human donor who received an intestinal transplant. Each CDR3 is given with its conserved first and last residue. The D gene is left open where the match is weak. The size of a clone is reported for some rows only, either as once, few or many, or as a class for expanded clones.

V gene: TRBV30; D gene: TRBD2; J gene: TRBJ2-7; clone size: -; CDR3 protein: CAWRGLADYEQYF; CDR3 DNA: TGTGCCTGGAGGGGACTAGCGGATTACGAGCAGTACTTC
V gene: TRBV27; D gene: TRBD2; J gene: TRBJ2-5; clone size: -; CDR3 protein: CASSPPLFERGQETQYF; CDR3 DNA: TGTGCCAGCAGTCCCCCATTGTTTGAGCGGGGCCAAGAGACCCAGTACTTC
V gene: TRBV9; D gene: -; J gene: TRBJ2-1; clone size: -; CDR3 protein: CASSSGAGAEQFF; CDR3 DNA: TGTGCCAGCAGCTCAGGGGCGGGAGCTGAGCAGTTCTTC
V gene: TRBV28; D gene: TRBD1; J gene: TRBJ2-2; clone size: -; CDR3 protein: CASSPGTETGELFF; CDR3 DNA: TGTGCCAGCAGCCCAGGGACAGAGACCGGGGAGCTGTTTTTT
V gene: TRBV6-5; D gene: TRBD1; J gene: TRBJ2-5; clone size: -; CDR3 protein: CASSYRDRGQETQYF; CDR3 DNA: TGTGCCAGCAGTTACCGGGACAGGGGGCAAGAGACCCAGTACTTC
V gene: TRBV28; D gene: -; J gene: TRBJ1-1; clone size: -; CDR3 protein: CASSYRVGNTEAFF; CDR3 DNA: TGTGCCAGCAGTTACAGGGTCGGGAACACTGAAGCTTTCTTT
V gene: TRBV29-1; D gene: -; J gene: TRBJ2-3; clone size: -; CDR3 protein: CSVLRDTTQYF; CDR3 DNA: TGCAGCGTCCTACGGGATACTACGCAGTATTTT
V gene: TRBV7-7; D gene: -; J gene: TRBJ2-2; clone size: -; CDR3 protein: CASSPLSGEWGSVTGELFF; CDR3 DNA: TGTGCCAGCAGCCCCTTATCCGGGGAATGGGGAAGTGTTACCGGGGAGCTGTTTTTT
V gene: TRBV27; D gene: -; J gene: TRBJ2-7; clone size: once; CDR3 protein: CASSLSTSAAGFSYEQYF; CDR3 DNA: TGTGCCAGCAGTTTATCGACTTCTGCGGCGGGTTTCTCCTACGAGCAGTACTTC
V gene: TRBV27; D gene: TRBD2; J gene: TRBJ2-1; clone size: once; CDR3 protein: CASSLTTSGNNEQFF; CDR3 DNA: TGTGCCAGCAGTTTAACGACTAGCGGGAACAATGAGCAGTTCTTC
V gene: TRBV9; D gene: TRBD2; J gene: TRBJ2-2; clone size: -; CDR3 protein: CASSVRAGVGTGELFF; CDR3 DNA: TGTGCCAGCAGCGTAAGGGCGGGAGTCGGCACCGGGGAGCTGTTTTTT
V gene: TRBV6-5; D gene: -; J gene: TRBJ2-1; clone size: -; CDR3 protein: CASRHDSSYYNEQFF; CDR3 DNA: TGTGCCAGCAGGCATGATTCTTCCTACTACAATGAGCAGTTCTTC
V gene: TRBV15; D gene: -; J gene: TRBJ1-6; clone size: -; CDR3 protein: CATSSRASGSPLHF; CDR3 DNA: TGTGCCACCAGCAGCCGGGCCTCAGGGTCACCCCTCCACTTT
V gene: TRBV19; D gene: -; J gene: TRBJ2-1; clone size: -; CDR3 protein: CASSIFPPPRAHEQFF; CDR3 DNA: TGTGCCAGTAGTATCTTCCCGCCCCCCAGGGCCCATGAGCAGTTCTTC
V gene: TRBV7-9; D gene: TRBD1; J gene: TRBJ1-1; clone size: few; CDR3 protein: CASTGDRVEAFF; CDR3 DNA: TGTGCCAGCACCGGGGACAGGGTTGAAGCTTTCTTT
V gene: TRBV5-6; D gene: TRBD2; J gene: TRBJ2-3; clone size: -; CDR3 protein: CASSAGLAETSGGLCVQYF; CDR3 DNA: TGTGCCAGCAGCGCAGGACTAGCGGAGACATCAGGGGGACTCTGCGTGCAGTATTTT
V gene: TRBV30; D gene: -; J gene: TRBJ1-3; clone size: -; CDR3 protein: CAWNQGVSGNTIYF; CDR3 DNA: TGTGCCTGGAATCAGGGAGTCTCTGGAAACACCATATATTTT
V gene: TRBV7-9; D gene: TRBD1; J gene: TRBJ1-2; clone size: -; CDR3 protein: CASSFKQGDYGYTF; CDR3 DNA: TGTGCCAGCAGCTTTAAACAGGGGGACTATGGCTACACCTTC
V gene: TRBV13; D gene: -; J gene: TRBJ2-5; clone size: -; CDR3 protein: CASSPTLAPETQYF; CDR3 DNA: TGTGCCAGCAGCCCTACGCTAGCACCAGAGACCCAGTACTTC
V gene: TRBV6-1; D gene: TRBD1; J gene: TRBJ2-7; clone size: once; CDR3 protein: CASSDWDRGDYEQYF; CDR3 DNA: TGTGCCAGCAGCGACTGGGACAGGGGCGACTACGAGCAGTACTTC
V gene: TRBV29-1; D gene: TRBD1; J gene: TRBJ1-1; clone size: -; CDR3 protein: CSVEVPGGNTEAFF; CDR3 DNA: TGCAGCGTTGAAGTCCCAGGGGGGAACACTGAAGCTTTCTTT